This T cell receptor (beta chain) was identified in a study of blood T cell repertoires in COVID-19. Study overall: Acute-phase and convalescent COVID-19 samples originated in the United States, Italy and Spain. PBMCs, B-cell-depleted T cells, or T cells were the source of the cDNA or gDNA that made up the material.

V was trimmed by 1 base and J by 6 bases, leaving 16 bases between them. The CDR3 covers 15 residues. Per germline, CDR1 MNHEY and CDR2 SMNVEV (reference sequence). In the original workflow: Estimation of nucleated cell counts relied on the amplification of reference gene primers. This table comes from immunoSEQ multiplex PCR, and its TCRdb copy is limited to in-frame clones, with some not included. The DNA gave D and trimming, while V, J and clone size come from that table. The sample carries around 210,000 clones, roughly 75% recorded once. This clone was seen once. The sequenced sample consisted of peripheral blood. This rearrangement joins TRBV27 to TRBJ2-7; weak D call: TRBD1 (6 bases). This receptor was identified in a woman in her seventies with acute or convalescent COVID-19. The CDR3 spells CASSLLGALPAEQYF. CDR3 coding DNA: TGTGCCAGCAGTTTATTGGGGGCCCTCCCCGCCGAGCAGTACTTC.